This TCR beta chain was documented in a study of T cell clonality in common variable immunodeficiency. Study-wide points: T cell subpopulation sequencing would be needed to explain CVID clonality.

This CDR3 spans 18 amino acids. From germline, CDR1 is SNHLY and CDR2 FYNNEI. Germline trimming cut 7 bases from V and 3 bases from J; bases unmatched to any gene: 12. This clone was seen repeatedly, ten times or more. Its antigen remains unidentified. The read ends 3 residues before the CDR3 terminus; that terminus is restored from the germline J gene. Profiling relied on immunoSEQ multiplex PCR, and the TCRdb table lists in-frame clones only, not all of them. The sample has 30,000 to 35,000 clones, none seen only once; the top ten hold about 4.5%. The rearrangement joins TRBV2 to TRBJ2-7, with 16 bases matching TRBD2. The sequenced sample was peripheral blood mononuclear cells. The TCR sequence derives from a person between 18 and 75 years old in good health. The sequenced CDR3 bases are TGTGCCAGCACTCCGGGACTAGCGGGAGGGCCCGTCATCTACGAG. This sequence encodes CASTPGLAGGPVIYE. In full, the CDR3 reads CASTPGLAGGPVIYEQYF.